This T cell receptor (beta chain) was sequenced during a study of shared clonotypes between healthy human individuals. Study-level background: The cohort had two women and a few men, ages 18 to 49.

Naive CD8 cells lacked CD45RO and underwent positive selection for CCR7, leaving out terminally differentiated effector memory CD45RA+ cells. Per the original data handling: Junction-only sequences without quality scores came from ImmunoSEQ, so filtering differed. Here immunoSEQ multiplex PCR was the method, and the copy in TCRdb shows in-frame clones only, minus some. V, J and clone size reflect that table, while D and trimming were determined from the DNA. Of roughly 2,000,000 clones in the sample, 85% to 95% were seen once. The V end was cut by 3 bases, the J end by 1 base, with 4 bases between. CDR1 WSHSY and CDR2 SAAADI come from the germline V gene. The CDR3 consists of 12 residues. This clone was picked up one time. Its antigen remains unknown. Study outcomes and limitations: Naive subsets generally exceeded memory subsets in estimated richness.

The sample comprised naive CD8+ T cells sorted from blood. The chain uses TRBV10-2 and TRBJ2-7; D gene uncertain. This receptor was obtained from a man aged 18 to 29 in good health. The CDR3 DNA reads TGCGCCAGCAGTGATGGATCCTACGAGCAGTACTTC. Translated, it gives CASSDGSYEQYF.